This T cell receptor beta chain is from a study of cytomegalovirus exposure and HLA in healthy donors (dated by TCRdb to the late 2010s). The study in broad terms: An earlier analysis of approximately 640 of the donors reported roughly 270 Gb of sequence data and approximately 110 million unique TCR beta sequences from some 180 million T cells. The study aimed to test whether signatures of past pathogen exposure could be identified by cataloging public T cell receptors. A later genetic analysis used genome-wide SNP genotypes for about three fifths of the 666 donors, treating that subset as a discovery cohort. The study combined high-throughput TCR immunosequencing, statistical association of individual TCRs with disease status, and machine learning to predict cytomegalovirus infection status. Rather than using new phenotypic data, the later analysis identified candidate immune exposures from TCR beta sequences and from how often those sequences occurred across donors. Typing coverage differed by locus: A, B, C, DRB1 and DQB1 were typed in roughly 629-630 donors, DQA1 in about 550, DPA1 in nearly 610, and DPB1 in 400 to 480. Alongside the repertoire data, information on donor age, sex, ethnicity and CMV serostatus was compiled. In a later analysis, previously published TCR beta repertoires from roughly 710 donors were re-analyzed and high-resolution HLA genotyping was added so that TCR occurrence patterns could be studied. A handful of DR-DQ haplotypes were handled as single units for association and clustering because linkage in the cohort was strong. Besides the first cohort of roughly 700 subjects, a separate validation cohort made up of over 95 different subjects was used. Among about 390 genotyped donors of the cohort, an average of 235,054 unique TCR beta nucleotide sequences were sequenced per donor, roughly 20% of them non-productive. To decide whether each TCR beta V gene segment behaved as functional or pseudogenic, an earlier analysis of 587 of the donors relied on high-throughput TCR beta sequencing. The T cell repertoires of several hundred subjects were profiled by immunosequencing and related to cytomegalovirus serostatus. Class I and class II HLA loci were covered by the typing at four-digit resolution. An early release covering more than 500 HLA-typed donors comprised about 300 gigabases of sequencing data and 85 million to 100 million unique TCR sequences. Every repertoire in the discovery cohort had been generated on one and the same sequencing platform. Of the roughly 400 genotyped donors, approximately 82% fell in the genetic ancestry cluster associated with self-reported Caucasian donors. General conclusions and limits of the study: A further reported finding was that TCR beta sequences accurately predicted the HLA-A and HLA-B alleles for most subjects in the first cohort. Presence/absence analyses assumed roughly uniform sequencing depth across donors, an assumption that may not hold. When HLA alleles, especially DR and DQ, strongly co-occurred, TCR associations were difficult to assign to individual alleles. Most CMV-associated TCR beta chains appeared to be HLA-restricted in a later analysis, and the HLA associations seemed to be driven largely by CMV exposure. In an earlier analysis of under 600 of the donors, most TCR beta V segments were observed in productive rearrangements about 87% or about 30% of the time, broadly matching IMGT annotations. While some public TCRs were present in many individuals, most TCR sequences turned up only very rarely across donors. Correlated functional status among segregating V segments might be attributable to linkage disequilibrium, but an unknown experimental factor could not be ruled out. Some IMGT-functional V segments, including TRBV6-2 and TRBV6-3, could not be distinguished by the 87-base-pair reads and were therefore excluded. The study gave a list of some 150 TCR beta chains associated with cytomegalovirus. In a later genetic analysis, a missense DCLRE1C variant was associated with V-gene and J-gene trimming of TCR beta chains, and the association was replicated in an independent cohort. In a later analysis, TCR association rates were found to vary across HLA loci, with the most associated TCRs seen for DRB1 alleles and the fewest for HLA-C alleles. Only TCR beta chains were sequenced in this cohort, and the absence of alpha or paired-chain data limited detectable features. According to the authors, the approach could potentially be generalized to other disease states and immunological phenotypes. In vitro tests confirmed that a few of the cytomegalovirus-associated TCR beta chains recognize cytomegalovirus antigens. For the cohort, immune exposure information was limited to CMV serostatus. Specific HLA alleles were associated with about 17,000 TCR beta sequences at a false discovery rate of 0.05 in a later analysis. The earlier analysis of 450 to 700 of the donors excluded 15 to 20 rarely observed V segments, including chromosome 9 orphons, because counts were too low. A later genetic analysis reported fewer N-insertions in productive TCRs among donors in an Asian-associated ancestry cluster than the approximately 670-donor mean. Because some donors lacked HLA typing at each locus, the association tests relied only on the typed subset. A later analysis reported that several top co-occurrence clusters appeared linked to parvovirus B19, influenza, CMV and Epstein-Barr virus. In both the original and validation cohorts, the classifier was reported to diagnose cytomegalovirus status with high specificity and sensitivity. A cluster of highly shared sequence variants was judged likely to be a technical artifact of the sequencing pipeline. In a later analysis, HLA-associated TCR beta chains showed more clonal expansion and lower generation probabilities than non-associated chains that were equally common.

The cohort was made up of roughly 670 healthy bone marrow donors. At the time of sampling, all cohort members were nominally healthy, though unrecorded immune exposures were likely present. The donor was CMV seropositive and belonged to the group of 250 to 300 seropositive cohort members. Every donor gave a peripheral blood sample, and the peripheral blood mononuclear cells from that sample were used for TCR beta sequencing. Genomic DNA was extracted from the blood cell samples with the Qiagen DNeasy Blood Extraction Kit. The library was made by the immunoSEQ multiplex PCR assay. The multiplex PCR relied on a mix of 60 forward primers for TCR Vbeta segments and 13 reverse primers for TCR Jbeta segments. A multiplex PCR assay on genomic DNA amplified the CDR3 region of rearranged TCR beta genes. Amplified TCR beta libraries were sequenced as 87-base-pair reads on the Illumina HiSeq System. The paper's processing steps were these. A later analysis tallied 70 million to 100 million unique TCR beta chains across the 700 or so repertoires, and approximately 12 million of those chains were shared by two or more donors. A nearest-neighbor algorithm error-corrected the raw reads and collapsed the reads into unique sequences, merging closely related sequences to remove PCR and sequencing errors. V, D and J gene segments were assigned by aligning CDR3 sequences to IMGT reference sequences. Each retained sequence needed at least a six-nucleotide match to both a V gene segment and a J gene segment. Rearrangements were classified as productive when the CDR3 lacked stop codons and remained in frame with V and J, and all other rearrangements were classified as non-productive. CDR3 was defined by IMGT convention, running from the second conserved V-encoded cysteine to the conserved J-encoded phenylalanine. The earlier analysis of approximately 590 of the donors excluded any sequence lacking an unambiguous match to a single V gene segment. In an earlier analysis of roughly 500 of the donors, V segments were called functional above 56.7% productive rearrangements and were called segregating when the between-donor standard deviation exceeded 5%. A statistical classification framework was built to diagnose cytomegalovirus status from the catalog of TCR beta chain sequences. In a later analysis, V and J genes were assigned by comparing TCR nucleotide sequences against IMGT/GENE-DB human TR gene sequences. The TCRdist pipeline was used in a later analysis to assign CDR3 sequences and most-parsimonious VDJ recombination scenarios. A later analysis defined each TCR beta chain by its CDR3 amino acid sequence plus V-gene family, and excluded reads lacking a unique V-gene family. As a way to deal with suspected cross-contamination and a sequencing artifact, a later analysis dropped 450 to 700 nucleotide sequences that were highly shared and had low generation probability. In a later analysis, a clonal expansion index was calculated for each public chain from normalized within-repertoire ranks of inferred template counts. In a later analysis, generation probabilities were computed using a VDJ recombination model fitted to out-of-frame rearrangements, and the results were checked against IGoR. In a later analysis, hypergeometric tests were used to score TCR-TCR, TCR-HLA and TCR-CMV co-occurrence, with a repertoire-size bias correction applied to TCR pairs. In a later analysis, false discovery rates were estimated by permuting HLA or CMV assignments 20 times. In a later analysis, co-occurring TCRs were grouped with DBSCAN, and TCRdist sequence similarity was added when clustering was performed within HLA-allele-positive subsets. Co-occurrence clustering excluded repertoires with fewer than 30,000 or more than 120,000 public chains, plus five with anomalous nucleotide sharing. TCRdb limited this immuneACCESS table to in-frame rearrangements with V and J called. A share of clones is missing; checked studies link under half to unresolved V genes, and the rest is unexplained. The D gene and trimming were derived from the DNA, and the V and J assignments and clone size from that table. This sample gives over 80,000 clones in total; roughly 70% of them show up just once. Of the sample, roughly 16% is held by the ten largest clones.

The junction carries 10 bases between V and J, which are trimmed by 3 bases and 4 bases respectively. CDR1 SGHRS and CDR2 YFSETQ are derived from the germline V gene. The CDR3 numbers 13 residues from cysteine through phenylalanine. CDR3 DNA is the only sequence kept; it has 39 bases, read in frame from the first base. As to this clone: Its specific antigen is unknown. Base-call qualities are not available, and no considerably larger clone is one nucleotide away.

The sample consisted of PBMCs. In this chain, TRBV5-1 is recombined with TRBJ1-2; no D segment can be confidently identified. The clonotype comes from a young woman in good health and CMV-seropositive. DNA sequence: TGCGCCAGCAGCTCGGACGGACTCTATGGCTACACCTTC. This sequence encodes CASSSDGLYGYTF.